The sequence of this T cell receptor beta chain was determined in a study of cytomegalovirus exposure and HLA in healthy donors. The CDR3 spans 13 residues. V lost 6 bases, J lost 3 bases, and 8 bases stayed unmatched. Per germline, CDR1 SQVTM and CDR2 ANQGSEA. The PCR made use of 60 Vbeta and 13 Jbeta primers. Only in-frame clones appear in the TCRdb table, and some are missing; sequencing was by immunoSEQ multiplex PCR. The sample contains 80,000 or so clones, roughly 78% of which appear only once. This clone was found a few times. The sample comprised PBMCs. This receptor was identified in a man aged 40-55 years in good health and CMV-seronegative. This chain uses TRBV29-1 with TRBJ2-7; 7 bases are a match to TRBD2. CDR3 loop: CSVGAGEGYEQYF. Written as DNA, the CDR3 is TGCAGCGTCGGGGCGGGAGAGGGCTACGAGCAGTACTTC.